The present T cell receptor (beta chain) was sequenced within a study of T-cell reconstitution after alpha-beta-depleted transplantation in children. The CDR3 runs 14 residues. The germline V gene has CDR1 SEHNR and CDR2 FQNEAQ (reference sequence). Trimming shortened V by 1 base and J by 5 bases, and 8 bases separated the two germline ends. This clonotype has ten or more counts. Its antigen is still unknown. For TCRbeta, the library was prepared with unique molecular identifiers. TCRdb itself ran the PCR reads through MiXCR, one entry per CDR3 protein. Among over 450,000 distinct CDR3 sequences listed, roughly 10% were seen once. Regarding the study as a whole: Surviving thymic progenitors and recipient T cells were the source of high TCRbeta diversity at day 60 in some patients. At around two months after transplant, the alpha-beta T cells were reportedly derived from several hundred expanded clones that came from non-depleted graft cells. From newly produced T cells came most of the T-cell counts and diversity one year after transplant.

The sample here was PBMCs, taken before TCRalphabeta/CD19-depleted stem cell transplant. The chain links TRBV7-9 to TRBJ2-2; D remains unclear. The receptor's source is a child aged 2 to 9 with inherited bone marrow failure, due to receive a stem cell transplant. The CDR3 nucleotides are TGTGCCAGCAGCTTAGAGTTGAGAACCGGGGAGCTGTTTTTT. Translated: CASSLELRTGELFF.